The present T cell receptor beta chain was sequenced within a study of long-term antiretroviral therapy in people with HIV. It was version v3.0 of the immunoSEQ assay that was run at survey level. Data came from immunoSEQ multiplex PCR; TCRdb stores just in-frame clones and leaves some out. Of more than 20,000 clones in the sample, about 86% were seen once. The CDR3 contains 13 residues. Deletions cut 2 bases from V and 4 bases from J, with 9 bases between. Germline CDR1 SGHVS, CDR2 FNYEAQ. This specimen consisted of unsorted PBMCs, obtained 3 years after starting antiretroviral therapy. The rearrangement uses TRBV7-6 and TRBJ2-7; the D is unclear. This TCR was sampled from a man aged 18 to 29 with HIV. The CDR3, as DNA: TGTGCCAGCAGCTTAACTAATCCATACGAGCAGTACTTC. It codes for CASSLTNPYEQYF.